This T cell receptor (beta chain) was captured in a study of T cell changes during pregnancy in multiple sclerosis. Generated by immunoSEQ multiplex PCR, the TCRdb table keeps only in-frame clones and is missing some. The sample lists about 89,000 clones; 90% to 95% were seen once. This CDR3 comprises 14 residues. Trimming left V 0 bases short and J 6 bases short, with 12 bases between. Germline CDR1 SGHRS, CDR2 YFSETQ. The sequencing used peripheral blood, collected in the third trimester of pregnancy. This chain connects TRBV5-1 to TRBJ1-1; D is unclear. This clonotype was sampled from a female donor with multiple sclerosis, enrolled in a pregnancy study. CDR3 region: CASSLAGSYAEAFF. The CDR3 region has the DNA TGCGCCAGCAGCTTGGCCGGGAGCTATGCTGAAGCTTTCTTT. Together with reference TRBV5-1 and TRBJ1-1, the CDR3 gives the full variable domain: KAGVTQTPRYLIKTRGQQVTLSCSPISGHRSVSWYQQTPGQGLQFLFEYFSETQRNKGNFPGRFSGRQFSNSRSEMNVSTLELGDSALYLCASSLAGSYAEAFFGQGTRLTVV.